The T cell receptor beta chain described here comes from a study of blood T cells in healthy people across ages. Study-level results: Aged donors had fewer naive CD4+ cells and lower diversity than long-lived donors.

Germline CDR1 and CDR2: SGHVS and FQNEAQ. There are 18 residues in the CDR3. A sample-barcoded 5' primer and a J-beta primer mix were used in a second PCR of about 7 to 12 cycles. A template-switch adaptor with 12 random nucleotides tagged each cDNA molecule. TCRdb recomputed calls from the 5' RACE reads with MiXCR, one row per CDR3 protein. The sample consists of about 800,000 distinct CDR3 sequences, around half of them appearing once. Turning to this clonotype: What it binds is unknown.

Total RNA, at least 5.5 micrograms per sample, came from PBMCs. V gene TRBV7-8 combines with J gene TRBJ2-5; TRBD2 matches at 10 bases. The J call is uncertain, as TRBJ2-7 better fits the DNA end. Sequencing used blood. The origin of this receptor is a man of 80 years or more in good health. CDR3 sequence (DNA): TGTGCCAGCAGCTTAGCCGTAGCGGGAGGCCCCTTAGAGTACGAGCAGTACTTC. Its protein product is CASSLAVAGGPLEYEQYF.